Listed here are 13 T cell receptor beta chains from one sample, sequenced in a study of T cell changes during pregnancy in multiple sclerosis. The method was immunoSEQ multiplex PCR; TCRdb's version includes in-frame clones alone and lacks a portion of them. The sample shows 75,000 to 95,000 clones, roughly 90% of them seen only once. This sample comprised peripheral blood, obtained in the first trimester of pregnancy. These receptors all come from a female donor with multiple sclerosis, enrolled in a pregnancy study.

This chain connects TRBV27 to TRBJ2-3; possibly TRBD2 for D (6 bases). From germline, CDR1 is MNHEY and CDR2 SMNVEV (reference sequence). Between the trimmed V and J ends, which lost 3 bases and 2 bases, there was a span of 18 bases. CDR3 length equals 17 residues. The CDR3 DNA is TGTGCCAGCAGTTTTGGATCGGCGGGGACGTACACAGATACGCAGTATTTT. Translating it yields CASSFGSAGTYTDTQYF.

The rearrangement links TRBV5-1 to TRBJ2-1; 8 bases align to TRBD2. Germline V gene sequence: CDR1 SGHRS, CDR2 YFSETQ. CDR3 size: 14 residues. J gave up 0 bases and V 7 bases, and 3 bases lay outside the gene matches. This CDR3 is CASGSGSSYNEQFF. In DNA form, the CDR3 reads TGCGCCAGCGGCAGCGGGAGCTCCTACAATGAGCAGTTCTTC.

This chain joins TRBV7-9 and TRBJ2-5; 10 nucleotides match TRBD2. The germline CDR1 and CDR2 sequences are SEHNR and FQNEAQ (reference sequence). J lost 5 bases, V lost 0 bases, and 15 bases had no gene match. The CDR3 is 19 residues long. Here the CDR3 DNA reads TGTGCCAGCAGCTTAGCGGGGCTAGCGGGGGCCCTTTTGTCTGAGACCCAGTACTTC. It is translated as CASSLAGLAGALLSETQYF.

The chain links TRBV5-1 to TRBJ2-7, with a tentative D call TRBD1 (6 bases). CDR3 size: 16 residues. Germline V gene data show CDR1 as SGHRS and CDR2 as YFSETQ. V lost 4 bases to trimming and J lost 0 bases, with 17 bases between them. The CDR3 is CASSPDSGAPSYEQYF. As DNA, the CDR3 is TGCGCCAGCAGCCCAGACTCAGGGGCCCCCTCCTACGAGCAGTACTTC.

This chain connects TRBV4-3 to TRBJ2-1, with 14 bases lining up with TRBD2. Germline values: CDR1 LGHNA, CDR2 YSLEER. The V segment lost 1 base and the J segment 4 bases; nucleotides outside the gene matches: 3. This CDR3 comprises 17 residues. The CDR3 DNA reads as TGCGCCAGCAGCCAAGTGGGACTAGCGGGAGCTTACAATGAGCAGTTCTTC. As protein: CASSQVGLAGAYNEQFF.

This clone occurred a few times. V usage is TRBV11-2 and J usage is TRBJ1-2; D possibly corresponds to TRBD1 (5 bases). This CDR3 is 15 amino acids long. Trimming shortened V by 0 bases and J by 7 bases, and 15 bases separated the two germline ends. From germline, CDR1 is SGHAT and CDR2 FQNNGV. This chain's CDR3 is CASSLDPGPGGGYTF. The CDR3 nucleotides are TGTGCCAGCAGCTTAGATCCGGGTCCGGGGGGTGGCTACACCTTC.

The genes are TRBV5-1 and TRBJ1-2; perhaps TRBD1 as D (6 bases). This CDR3 is 13 amino acids long. Germline CDR1 reads SGHRS; CDR2 reads YFSETQ. V lost 4 bases and J 3 bases, leaving 10 bases between the germline ends. CDR3 amino acids: CASSPQGDYGYTF. The CDR3 nucleotides are TGCGCCAGCAGCCCACAGGGCGACTATGGCTACACCTTC.

A single count supports this clone. The V and J genes are TRBV7-8 and TRBJ2-7; 7 nucleotides agree with TRBD1. Looked up from germline, CDR1 is SGHVS and CDR2 is FQNEAQ. The CDR3 extends over 14 amino acids. V was clipped by 5 bases and J by 3 bases; unmatched bases: 7. CDR3: CASSPRTGDYEQYF. The CDR3 DNA follows: TGTGCCAGCAGCCCAAGGACAGGTGACTACGAGCAGTACTTC.

The V call is TRBV7-2, the J call TRBJ2-3; 12 bases fit TRBD2. From germline, CDR1 is SGHTA and CDR2 FQGNSA. CDR3 size: 16 residues. The trim removed 1 base at V and 9 bases at J, leaving 8 bases unmatched. CDR3 DNA: TGTGCCAGCAGCTTAGAACTAGCGGGAGGAACCGGGACGCAGTATTTT. Translation: CASSLELAGGTGTQYF. The full variable domain, completed using reference TRBV7-2 and TRBJ2-3, is GAGVSQSPSNKVTEKGKDVELRCDPISGHTALYWYRQSLGQGLEFLIYFQGNSAPDKSGLPSDRFSAERTGGSVSTLTIQRTQQEDSAVYLCASSLELAGGTGTQYFGPGTRLTVL.

The rearrangement uses TRBV4-1 and TRBJ1-4; D ambiguous. Germline CDR1 and CDR2: MGHRA and YSYEKL. This CDR3 spans 14 amino acids. The V and J ends lost 6 bases and 6 bases respectively, with 14 bases between them. CDR3 DNA: TGCGCCAGCAGTCGGACTGAGGGCGATGAAAAACTGTTTTTT. The encoded protein is CASSRTEGDEKLFF.

The V gene is TRBV5-1, the J gene TRBJ1-4; a possible D gene is TRBD1 (5 bases). The CDR3 length is 14 residues. Trimming took 6 bases from V and 2 from J, leaving 11 bases between them. CDR1 and CDR2 from the germline V gene are SGHRS and YFSETQ. CDR3 nucleotides: TGCGCCAGCACCCCGGGACTGACTAATGAAAAACTGTTTTTT. The encoded protein is CASTPGLTNEKLFF.

The rearrangement uses TRBV27 and TRBJ1-1; 7 positions match TRBD1. The CDR3 contains 15 residues. Germline V gene lookup returns CDR1 MNHEY and CDR2 SMNVEV (reference sequence). With 3 bases clipped from V and 5 bases from J, the junction kept 9 bases outside the gene matches. As DNA, the CDR3 is TGTGCCAGCAGTTTTATAGGGGGCGTAGGGACTGAAGCTTTCTTT. It translates to CASSFIGGVGTEAFF.

The gene calls are TRBV5-1 and TRBJ2-2; 15 positions match TRBD2. Unmatched junction bases numbered 3, after V lost 2 bases and J lost 1 base. The length of the CDR3 is 18 residues. Germline loops: CDR1 SGHRS, CDR2 YFSETQ. The DNA of the CDR3 is TGCGCCAGCAGCTTCGGACTAGCGGGAGGGAAGAACACCGGGGAGCTGTTTTTT. It is translated as CASSFGLAGGKNTGELFF.